The present T cell receptor (beta chain) was sequenced within a study of blood T cell repertoires in COVID-19. Study-wide background: Researchers got acute and convalescent COVID-19 samples from the United States, Italy and Spain. Nucleic acid was either cDNA or gDNA, and it came from T cells, B-cell-depleted T cells, or PBMCs.

In the original workflow: Cell counts per sample came from amplifying reference gene primers. The table came from immunoSEQ multiplex PCR; TCRdb's copy has only in-frame clones and leaves some out. The DNA was the basis for D and trimming; V, J and clone size are from that table. The sample records around 100,000 clones, 87% being singletons. Trimming pared 1 base from V and 4 bases from J, leaving 19 bases between. CDR3 length: 17 amino acids. CDR1 and CDR2 (germline): MNHNS, SASEGT. This chain joins TRBV6-1 and TRBJ1-1; the D is unclear. The TCR comes from a man between 25 and 39 years old in a cohort sampled during active COVID-19. The sequenced sample consisted of peripheral blood. The CDR3 protein is CASSEGVNTRRGTEAFF. CDR3 nucleotides: TGTGCCAGCAGTGAAGGAGTGAACACCCGTCGCGGCACTGAAGCTTTCTTT.